A selection of T cell receptor beta chains follows, all from one sample in a study of blood T cell repertoires in COVID-19. Here immunoSEQ multiplex PCR was the method, and the copy in TCRdb shows in-frame clones only, minus some. The repertoire holds about 160,000 clones, with around 80% as singletons. The sequenced material came from peripheral blood. The source is a woman aged 55 to 70 with acute or convalescent COVID-19. Both conserved end residues are part of each CDR3. Each record gives: J gene, D gene, clone size, V gene, CDR3 protein, CDR3 DNA. D genes are given only for firm matches. Some rows mark clone size as missing; the rest say once, few, many or name a class of expanded clone.

J: TRBJ2-1; D: -; size: -; V: TRBV7-2; CDR3: CASSSDSWHAESSYNEQFF; DNA: TGTGCCAGCAGCTCCGACTCATGGCATGCAGAGAGCTCCTACAATGAGCAGTTCTTC
J: TRBJ1-2; D: -; size: -; V: TRBV18; CDR3: CASSQDPGPKTGYGYTF; DNA: TGTGCCAGCTCACAAGACCCGGGTCCCAAAACAGGCTATGGCTACACCTTC
J: TRBJ2-1; D: TRBD2; size: few; V: TRBV2; CDR3: CASRILAGGFNEQFF; DNA: TGTGCCAGCAGAATTCTAGCGGGGGGGTTCAATGAGCAGTTCTTC
J: TRBJ1-2; D: -; size: -; V: TRBV6-1; CDR3: CASSEAPPGFGYTF; DNA: TGTGCCAGCAGTGAAGCCCCCCCAGGGTTTGGCTACACCTTC
J: TRBJ2-5; D: TRBD2; size: -; V: TRBV28; CDR3: CASSLGGEGKETQYF; DNA: TGTGCCAGCAGTTTGGGGGGGGAGGGCAAAGAGACCCAGTACTTC
J: TRBJ1-3; D: TRBD1; size: -; V: TRBV30; CDR3: CAWNRGAGNTIYF; DNA: TGTGCCTGGAACAGGGGTGCTGGAAACACCATATATTTT
J: TRBJ1-3; D: -; size: once; V: TRBV6-5; CDR3: CASSLRGTGNTIYF; DNA: TGTGCCAGCAGCCTCCGGGGGACTGGAAACACCATATATTTT
J: TRBJ2-3; D: TRBD2; size: -; V: TRBV7-2; CDR3: CASKLAGGTDTQYF; DNA: TGTGCCAGCAAACTAGCGGGGGGCACAGATACGCAGTATTTT
J: TRBJ1-2; D: -; size: -; V: TRBV6-5; CDR3: CASSYSLGFYTF; DNA: TGTGCCAGCAGTTACAGCCTGGGCTTCTACACCTTC
J: TRBJ1-2; D: TRBD1; size: few; V: TRBV5-1; CDR3: CASSGQGYGYTF; DNA: TGCGCCAGCAGCGGACAGGGCTATGGCTACACCTTC
J: TRBJ2-3; D: TRBD2; size: once; V: TRBV19; CDR3: CASSRTSGGAADTQYF; DNA: TGTGCCAGTAGTCGGACTAGCGGGGGGGCAGCAGATACGCAGTATTTT
J: TRBJ2-2; D: -; size: -; V: TRBV19; CDR3: CASKSAGRSRTGELFF; DNA: TGTGCCAGTAAATCGGCAGGCCGATCAAGGACCGGGGAGCTGTTTTTT
J: TRBJ2-5; D: TRBD1; size: -; V: TRBV11-2; CDR3: CASTLGTAKGTQYF; DNA: TGTGCCAGCACTCTCGGGACAGCGAAAGGGACCCAGTACTTC